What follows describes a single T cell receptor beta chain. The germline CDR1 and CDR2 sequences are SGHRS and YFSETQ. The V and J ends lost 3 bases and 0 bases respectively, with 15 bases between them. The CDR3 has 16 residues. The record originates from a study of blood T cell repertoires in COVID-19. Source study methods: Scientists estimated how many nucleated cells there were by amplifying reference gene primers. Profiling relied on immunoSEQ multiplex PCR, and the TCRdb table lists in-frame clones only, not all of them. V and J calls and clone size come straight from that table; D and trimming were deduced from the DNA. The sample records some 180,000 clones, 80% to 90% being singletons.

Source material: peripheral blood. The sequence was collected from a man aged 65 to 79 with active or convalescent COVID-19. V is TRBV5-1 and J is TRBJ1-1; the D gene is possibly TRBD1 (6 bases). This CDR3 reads CASSSANRDLNTEAFF. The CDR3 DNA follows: TGCGCCAGCAGCTCCGCTAACAGGGACCTGAACACTGAAGCTTTCTTT.